The next 14 T cell receptor beta chains were all read from a single sample in a study of human T cells and chemical hapten exposure. MiXCR was run by TCRdb on the RACE reads, yielding one entry per CDR3 protein. The table shows over 150,000 distinct CDR3 sequences, with roughly 26% occurring only once. Described time point: patch test 3, about 24 weeks after DPC sensitization. As for treatment: therapeutic diphenylcyclopropenone sensitization with weekly scalp DPC. Source: whole blood, taken in connection with sensitization to the hapten diphenylcyclopropenone (DPC). The receptors stem from a woman younger than 35 with alopecia areata. Some clones in this sample may be carry-over from other donors' samples.

This clonotype was seen only a few times. The chain employs TRBV18 and TRBJ2-5; 7 bases are shared with TRBD1. Germline V gene sequence: CDR1 KGHSH, CDR2 LQKENI. Trimming removed 6 bases from V and 2 bases from J; junction bases left unmatched: 3. There are 13 residues in the CDR3. CDR3 DNA: TGTGCCAGCTCGGGGACAGCACAAGAGACCCAGTACTTC. Its protein is CASSGTAQETQYF.

In its sample, this clonotype was seen a few times. The chain combines TRBV2 with TRBJ2-6, with a weak D call TRBD1 (6 bases). V dropped 6 bases and J dropped 0 bases, with 9 bases sitting between them. Germline CDR1 is SNHLY and CDR2 is FYNNEI. This CDR3 has 15 amino acids. The CDR3 loop reads CASRGQYSGANVLTF. The CDR3 bases are TGTGCCAGCAGAGGACAGTACTCTGGGGCCAACGTCCTGACTTTC.

The chain is built from TRBV27 and TRBJ1-1, with 7 bases matching TRBD1. CDR1 MNHEY and CDR2 SMNVEV come from the germline V gene (reference sequence). V lost 6 bases and J lost 5; bases outside the gene matches: 12. The CDR3 loop spans 15 amino acids. The CDR3 sequence is CASRIRDSGNTEAFF. The CDR3 DNA sequence: TGTGCCAGCAGGATCCGGGACAGTGGCAATACTGAAGCTTTCTTT.

The chain joins TRBV20-1 to TRBJ2-1; 7 nucleotides line up with TRBD2. Per germline, CDR1 DFQATT and CDR2 SNEGSKA (reference sequence). This CDR3 is 14 amino acids long. The junction had 9 bases not matched to a gene; V was cut back by 1 base and J by 9 bases. The DNA of the CDR3 is TGCAGTGCTAGAGTATCCGCGGGAGTTACTGAGCAGTTCTTC. This translates into CSARVSAGVTEQFF.

This clonotype appeared many times. The rearrangement joins TRBV4-2 to TRBJ2-7, with D possibly being TRBD1 (6 bases). V was clipped by 3 bases and J by 1 base, with 13 bases between them. This CDR3 has 15 residues. Germline loops: CDR1 LGHNA, CDR2 YNFKEQ. The CDR3 here is CASSQLFDRSYEQYF. The CDR3 coding sequence is TGTGCCAGCAGCCAGCTTTTTGACAGGTCCTACGAGCAGTACTTC.

The rearrangement links TRBV4-1 to TRBJ2-2; no firm D call. The CDR3 covers 16 residues. The V gene's germline CDR1 is MGHRA and CDR2 YSYEKL. V gave up 0 bases and J gave up 0 bases, with 8 bases separating them. CDR3 nucleotide sequence: TGCGCCAGCAGCCAAGAGTACACGACGAACACCGGGGAGCTGTTTTTT. This sequence encodes CASSQEYTTNTGELFF.

This chain links TRBV7-3 with TRBJ2-2; D unclear. This CDR3 is built from 13 residues. V was cut by 5 bases and J by 5 bases, with 9 bases left in between. The germline CDR1 and CDR2 sequences are SGHTA and FQGTGA. CDR3 amino acids: CASSRRGTGELFF. The CDR3 nucleotides are TGTGCCAGCAGCAGACGCGGAACCGGGGAGCTGTTTTTT.

A few counts support this clonotype. The rearrangement joins TRBV11-2 to TRBJ2-7; possibly TRBD1 for D (6 bases). Germline lookup yields CDR1 SGHAT and CDR2 FQNNGV. The CDR3 sequence is 13 residues long. Between the trimmed V and J ends, which lost 3 bases and 3 bases, there was a span of 9 bases. The CDR3 DNA follows: TGTGCCAGCAGCTTCGGGACAAACTACGAGCAGTACTTC. Amino acid sequence: CASSFGTNYEQYF.

This clonotype was recorded a few times. This chain connects TRBV6-6 to TRBJ1-2; D remains unclear. Trimming took 10 bases from V and 0 from J, leaving 24 bases between them. CDR3 size: 17 residues. Germline V CDR1 and CDR2: MNHNY, SVGAGI (reference sequence). Written as DNA, the CDR3 is TGTGCCACCGATTCTGGGCAGGCAGGACGCGCTAACTATGGCTACACCTTC. Translating it yields CATDSGQAGRANYGYTF.

The rearrangement uses TRBV27 and TRBJ2-7, with a weak D call TRBD2 (6 bases). From germline, CDR1 is MNHEY and CDR2 SMNVEV (reference sequence). Trimming removed 5 bases from V and 4 bases from J, with 15 bases in between. The CDR3 is 14 residues long. Written as DNA, the CDR3 is TGTGCCAGCAGTCCCGGGACTGCCGGGTACGAGCAGTACTTC. Translating gives CASSPGTAGYEQYF.

The gene calls are TRBV6-2 or TRBV6-3 and TRBJ1-1; the D gene is possibly TRBD1 (6 bases). V was shortened by 2 bases and J by 3 bases, with 16 bases between the two germline ends. The germline CDR1 and CDR2 sequences are MNHEY and SVGEGT. The CDR3 has 16 amino acids. The CDR3: CASSYDSFKGDTEAFF. In DNA form, the CDR3 reads TGTGCCAGCAGTTACGATAGCTTTAAGGGGGACACTGAAGCTTTCTTT.

This clonotype occurred a few times. The V gene is TRBV29-1, the J gene TRBJ2-6; D is possibly TRBD1 (5 bases). V gave up 1 base and J gave up 4 bases, with 11 bases separating them. This CDR3 has 15 residues. Germline CDR1 SQVTM, CDR2 ANQGSEA. CDR3 region: CSVEAWGSGANVLTF. The CDR3 coding sequence is TGCAGCGTTGAAGCGTGGGGCTCCGGGGCCAACGTCCTGACTTTC.

This chain links TRBV27 with TRBJ1-6; D possibly corresponds to TRBD1 (6 bases). CDR3 length equals 18 residues. Trimming removed 4 bases from V and 6 bases from J, with 22 bases in between. Germline lookup yields CDR1 MNHEY and CDR2 SMNVEV (reference sequence). CDR3 DNA sequence: TGTGCCAGCAGTTCTATGGTGGTCCCTGGACAGTCTAATTCACCCCTCCACTTT. As protein: CASSSMVVPGQSNSPLHF.

DNA of the CDR3: TGTGCCAGCACCCTTAGCTGGGGCCCCTACAATGAGCAGTTCTTC. Encoded protein: CASTLSWGPYNEQFF. The chain is built from TRBV7-2 and TRBJ2-1; D perhaps matches TRBD1 (5 bases). Trimming stripped 7 bases from V and 2 bases from J, with 15 bases between. Germline V CDR1 and CDR2: SGHTA, FQGNSA. The CDR3 loop spans 15 amino acids.